The entry below describes one TCR beta chain. Antigen unknown. The CDR3 has 16 residues. After removal of 2 bases from V and 3 bases from J, the junction contained 4 bases not matched to a gene. From germline, CDR1 is MNHEY and CDR2 SMNVEV (reference sequence). Each of the sorted populations had a purity greater than 98%. The source of the sample is a study of beta chain features in type 1 diabetes. Sequencing targeted expressed TCRB transcripts, as all isolated RNA had been reverse transcribed. Here immunoSEQ multiplex PCR was the method, and the copy in TCRdb shows in-frame clones only, minus some. Seen here are some 350,000 clones, around 10% observed once, and the top ten hold roughly 0.6%. Broader study findings: In all four CD4+ subsets, TCRB CDR3 length was significantly, moderately reduced in type 1 diabetes. Overrepresentation of cells with high TCR expression could result from cDNA sequencing.

The TCR sequence derives from a man aged 25-45 years with type 1 diabetes. Material for sequencing was central memory CD4+ T cells from blood. The V gene is TRBV27, the J gene TRBJ2-7; 13 bases line up with TRBD2. The CDR3 spells CASSLKWTSGSYEQYF. The CDR3 DNA is TGTGCCAGCAGTTTAAAGTGGACTAGCGGGAGCTACGAGCAGTACTTC.